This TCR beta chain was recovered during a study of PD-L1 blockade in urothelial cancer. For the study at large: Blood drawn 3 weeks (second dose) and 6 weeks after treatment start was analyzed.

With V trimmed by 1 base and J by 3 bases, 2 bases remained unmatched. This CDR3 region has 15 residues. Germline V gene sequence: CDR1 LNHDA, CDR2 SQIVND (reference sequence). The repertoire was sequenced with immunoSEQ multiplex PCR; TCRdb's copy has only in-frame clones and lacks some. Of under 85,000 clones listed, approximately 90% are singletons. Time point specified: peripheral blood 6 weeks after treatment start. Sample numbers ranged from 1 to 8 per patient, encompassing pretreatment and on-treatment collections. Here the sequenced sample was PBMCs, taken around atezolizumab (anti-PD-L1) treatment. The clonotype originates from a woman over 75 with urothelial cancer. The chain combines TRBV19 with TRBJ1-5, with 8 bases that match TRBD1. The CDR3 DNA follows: TGTGCCAGTAGTATAGGGACAGGGAACAATCAGCCCCAGCATTTT. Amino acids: CASSIGTGNNQPQHF.